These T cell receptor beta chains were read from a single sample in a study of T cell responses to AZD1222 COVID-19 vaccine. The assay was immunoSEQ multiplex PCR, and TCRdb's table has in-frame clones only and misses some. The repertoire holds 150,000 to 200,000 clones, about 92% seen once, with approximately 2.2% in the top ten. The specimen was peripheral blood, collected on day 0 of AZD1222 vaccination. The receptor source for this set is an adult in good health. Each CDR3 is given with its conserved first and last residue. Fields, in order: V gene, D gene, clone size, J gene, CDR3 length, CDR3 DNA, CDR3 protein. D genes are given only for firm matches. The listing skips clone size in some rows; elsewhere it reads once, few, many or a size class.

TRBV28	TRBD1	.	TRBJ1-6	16	TGTGCCAGCAGCCCGATAGGGACAGGGAGGTATTCACCCCTCCACTTT	CASSPIGTGRYSPLHF
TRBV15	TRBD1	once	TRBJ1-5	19	TGTGCCACCAGCAGAGAGATGTCTGCTTGGACAGGGGAGGATCAGCCCCAGCATTTT	CATSREMSAWTGEDQPQHF
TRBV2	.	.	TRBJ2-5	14	TGTGCCAGCAGTGGGGGCGGGGGCAGGGAGACCCAGTACTTC	CASSGGGGRETQYF
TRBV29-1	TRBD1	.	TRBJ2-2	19	TGCAGCGCCATGGACGGGGCCGGGACAGGGGGCTACGAGGGCGGGGAGCTGTTTTTT	CSAMDGAGTGGYEGGELFF
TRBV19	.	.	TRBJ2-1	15	TGTGCCAGTAGTATCAACGGAGTCTCTTACAATGAGCAGTTCTTC	CASSINGVSYNEQFF
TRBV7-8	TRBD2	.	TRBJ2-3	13	TGTGCCAGCAGCGCGACTAGCGCCGAATCGCAGTATTTT	CASSATSAESQYF
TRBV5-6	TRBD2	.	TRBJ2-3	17	TGTGCCAGCAGCTTCCAGGGAGCGGGAGTGGCTAGACGAACGCAGTATTTT	CASSFQGAGVARRTQYF
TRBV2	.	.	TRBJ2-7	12	TGTGCCAGCAGTGTAGTAGGCTACGAGCAGTACTTC	CASSVVGYEQYF
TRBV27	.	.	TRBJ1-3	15	TGTGCCAGCAGTTTACGATCAGGGACAGGAAACACCATATATTTT	CASSLRSGTGNTIYF
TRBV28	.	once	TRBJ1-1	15	TGTGCCAGCAGTTTCAGCCTCCAATTTAACACTGAAGCTTTCTTT	CASSFSLQFNTEAFF
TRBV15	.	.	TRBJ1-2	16	TGTGCCACCAGCCAAAAGACGGGGGACATCTACTACGGCTACACCTTC	CATSQKTGDIYYGYTF
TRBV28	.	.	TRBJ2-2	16	TGTGCCAGCAATTCCCTTTGGGGTGGTACTTCGGGGGAGCTGTTTTTT	CASNSLWGGTSGELFF
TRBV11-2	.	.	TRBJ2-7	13	TGTGCCAGCAGCTTAGAATCGGCTGGAGAGCAGTACTTC	CASSLESAGEQYF
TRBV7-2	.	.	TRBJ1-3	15	TGTGCCAGCAGCAGAGCCTCAGGGGCTGGAAACACCATATATTTT	CASSRASGAGNTIYF
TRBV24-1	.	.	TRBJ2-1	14	TGTGCCACCCAGGAGGGACAGCCATTCCGGGAGCAGTTCTTC	CATQEGQPFREQFF
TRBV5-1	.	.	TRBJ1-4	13	TGCGCCAGCAGGGAGAACGACGGCGAAAAACTGTTTTTT	CASRENDGEKLFF
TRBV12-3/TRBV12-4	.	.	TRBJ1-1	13	TGTGCCAGCTCTGTTCTAAGGAACACTGAAGCTTTCTTT	CASSVLRNTEAFF
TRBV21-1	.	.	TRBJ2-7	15	TGTGCCAGCAGCAAAGTTAAGGGGTTGGCCTACGAGCAGTACTTC	CASSKVKGLAYEQYF
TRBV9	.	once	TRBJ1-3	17	TGTGCCAGCAGCGGAGAGAGGTCCTTCGACTCTGGAAACACCATATATTTT	CASSGERSFDSGNTIYF
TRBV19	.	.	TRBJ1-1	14	TGTGCCAGTTATATGGGGGCGGGGAACACTGAAGCTTTCTTT	CASYMGAGNTEAFF
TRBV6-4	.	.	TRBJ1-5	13	TGTGCCAGCAGTGGGGGCGGCAATCAGCCCCAGCATTTT	CASSGGGNQPQHF
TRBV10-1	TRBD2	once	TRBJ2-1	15	TGCGCCAGCAGTATAACTAGCGGGAGTTTGGATGAGCAGTTCTTC	CASSITSGSLDEQFF
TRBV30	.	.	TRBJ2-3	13	TGTGCCTGGACCTTGACACGAACAGATACGCAGTATTTT	CAWTLTRTDTQYF
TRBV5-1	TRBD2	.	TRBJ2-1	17	TGCGCCAGCAGCGACTTGACTAGCGGGGGCGATTACAATGAGCAGTTCTTC	CASSDLTSGGDYNEQFF
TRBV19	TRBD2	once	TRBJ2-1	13	TGTGCCACCTCGCCCGCGGGAGGCGGTGAGCAGTTCTTC	CATSPAGGGEQFF
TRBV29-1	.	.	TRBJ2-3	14	TGCAGCGTTATAGTGGGGGCGCGGGGGGATACGCAGTATTTT	CSVIVGARGDTQYF
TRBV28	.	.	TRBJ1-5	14	TGTGCCAGCAGCCCAGGACTCTCCAATCAGCCCCAGCATTTT	CASSPGLSNQPQHF
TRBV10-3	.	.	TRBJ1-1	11	TGTGCCATCAGCCCGAACACTGAAGCTTTCTTT	CAISPNTEAFF
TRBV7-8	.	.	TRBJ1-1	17	TGTGCCAGCAGCTCCCTTGGACGGAGTATTATGAACACTGAAGCTTTCTTT	CASSSLGRSIMNTEAFF
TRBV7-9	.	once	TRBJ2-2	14	TGTGCCAGCAGCTGGGGGACAAACACCGGGGAGCTGTTTTTT	CASSWGTNTGELFF
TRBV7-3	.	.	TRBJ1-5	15	TGTGCCAGCAGCTTAGAGGGGGGCGGCAATCAGCCCCAGCATTTT	CASSLEGGGNQPQHF
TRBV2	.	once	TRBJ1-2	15	TGTGCCAGCAAGGAAGGGACGGGTCCTCTATCGGGCTACACCTTC	CASKEGTGPLSGYTF
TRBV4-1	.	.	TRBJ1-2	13	TGCGCCAGCAGCCAACCCGGACTGAATGGCTACACCTTC	CASSQPGLNGYTF
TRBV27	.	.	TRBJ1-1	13	TGTGCCAGCAGTTTATGGGAGAACACTGAAGCTTTCTTT	CASSLWENTEAFF
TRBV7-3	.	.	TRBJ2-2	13	TGTGCCAGCAGCTTATCGAACACCGGGGAGCTGTTTTTT	CASSLSNTGELFF
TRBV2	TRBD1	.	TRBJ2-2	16	TGTGCCAGCAGTGAAAGGGGGACAGGGAACACCGGGGAGCTGTTTTTT	CASSERGTGNTGELFF
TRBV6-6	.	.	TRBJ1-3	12	TGTGCCAGCTTAGGGACCGGAAACACCATATATTTT	CASLGTGNTIYF
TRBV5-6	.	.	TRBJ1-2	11	TGTGCCAGCAGCTCAGGGGTTGGCTACACCTTC	CASSSGVGYTF
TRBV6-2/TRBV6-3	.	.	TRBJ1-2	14	TGTGCCAGCAGTTTCATGACGGGGATCTATGGCTACACCTTC	CASSFMTGIYGYTF
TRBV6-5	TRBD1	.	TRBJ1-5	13	TGTGCCAGCAGTTGGGACAGTATCAGCCCCCAGCATTTT	CASSWDSISPQHF
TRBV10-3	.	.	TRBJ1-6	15	TGTGCCATCAGTGTGGGGGCTGGGAATAATTCACCCCTCCACTTT	CAISVGAGNNSPLHF
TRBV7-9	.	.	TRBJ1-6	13	TGTGCCAGCAGCTTCCGCGGGAATTCACCCCTCCACTTT	CASSFRGNSPLHF
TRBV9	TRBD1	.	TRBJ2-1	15	TGTGCCAGCAGCCCGACAGGGGGGGCCTACAATGAGCAGTTCTTC	CASSPTGGAYNEQFF
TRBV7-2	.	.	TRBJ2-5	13	TGTGCCAGCAGCTCCCTGACCCAAGAGACCCAGTACTTC	CASSSLTQETQYF